This TCR beta chain stems from a study of T cells in Graves' hyperthyroidism and ophthalmopathy. Amplified TCR beta CDR3 regions derived from RNA transcripts. First-round RT-PCR of the TCR CDR3 relied on the HTBI primer set. TCRdb passed the multiplex PCR reads through MiXCR, listing each CDR3 protein once. The sample contains 500,000 to 600,000 distinct CDR3 sequences, approximately 15% of which appear only once. This clonotype was seen many times. Trimming pared 3 bases from V and 4 bases from J, leaving 12 bases between. CDR3 size: 14 residues. The TCR sequence derives from a woman aged 18-29 years with Graves' hyperthyroidism. Specimen: blood. J is TRBJ1-1 and V is TRBV12-3 or TRBV12-4; D is perhaps TRBD1 (5 bases). In DNA, the CDR3 is TGTGCCAGCAGTTTCAGGGTCGAGGGCACTGAAGCTTTCTTT. This gives the protein CASSFRVEGTEAFF.